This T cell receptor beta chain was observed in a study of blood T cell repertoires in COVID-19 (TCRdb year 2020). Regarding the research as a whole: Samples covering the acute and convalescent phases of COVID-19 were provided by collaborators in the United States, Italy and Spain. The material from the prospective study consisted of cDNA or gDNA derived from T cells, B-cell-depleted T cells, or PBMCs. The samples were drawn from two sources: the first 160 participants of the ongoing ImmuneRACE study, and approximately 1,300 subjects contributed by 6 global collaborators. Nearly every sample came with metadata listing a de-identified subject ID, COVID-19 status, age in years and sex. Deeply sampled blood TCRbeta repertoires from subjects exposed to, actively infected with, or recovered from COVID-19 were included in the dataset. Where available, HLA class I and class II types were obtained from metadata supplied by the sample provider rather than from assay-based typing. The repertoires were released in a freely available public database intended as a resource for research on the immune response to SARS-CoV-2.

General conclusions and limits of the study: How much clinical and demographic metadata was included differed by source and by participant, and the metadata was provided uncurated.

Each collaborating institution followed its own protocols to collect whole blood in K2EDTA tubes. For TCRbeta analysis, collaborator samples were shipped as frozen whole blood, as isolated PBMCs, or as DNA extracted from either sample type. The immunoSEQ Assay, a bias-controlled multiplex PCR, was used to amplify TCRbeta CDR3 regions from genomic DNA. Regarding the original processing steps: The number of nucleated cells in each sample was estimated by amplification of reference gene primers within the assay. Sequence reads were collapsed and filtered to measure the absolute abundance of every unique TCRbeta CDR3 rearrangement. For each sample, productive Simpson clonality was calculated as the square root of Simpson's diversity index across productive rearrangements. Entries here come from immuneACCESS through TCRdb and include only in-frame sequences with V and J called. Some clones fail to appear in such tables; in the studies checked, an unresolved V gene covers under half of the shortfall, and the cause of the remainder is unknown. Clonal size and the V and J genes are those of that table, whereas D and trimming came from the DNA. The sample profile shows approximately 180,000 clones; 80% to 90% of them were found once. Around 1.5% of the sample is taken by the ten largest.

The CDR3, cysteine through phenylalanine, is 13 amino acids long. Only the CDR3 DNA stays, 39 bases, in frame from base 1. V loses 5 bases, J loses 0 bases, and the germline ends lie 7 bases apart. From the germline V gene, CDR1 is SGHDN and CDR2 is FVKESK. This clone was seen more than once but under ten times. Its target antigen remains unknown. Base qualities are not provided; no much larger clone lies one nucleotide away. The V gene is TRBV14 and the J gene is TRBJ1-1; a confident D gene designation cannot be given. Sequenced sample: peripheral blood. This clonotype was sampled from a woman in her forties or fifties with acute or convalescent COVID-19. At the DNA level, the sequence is TGTGCCAGCAGCTACGCGATGAACACTGAAGCTTTCTTT. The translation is CASSYAMNTEAFF.